These 22 T cell receptor beta chains were all obtained from the same sample, sequenced in a study of blood T cell repertoires in COVID-19. Using immunoSEQ multiplex PCR, the repertoire was profiled, and TCRdb retains in-frame clones only, with some absent. The table records more than 40,000 clones, approximately 84% of them present only once. Sequencing input: peripheral blood. These receptors all stem from a middle-aged man with acute or convalescent COVID-19.

This sequence joins TRBV7-8 and TRBJ2-7; 11 bases align to TRBD1. With V trimmed by 3 bases and J by 4 bases, 2 bases remained unmatched. In germline, CDR1 is SGHVS, CDR2 FQNEAQ. The CDR3 loop spans 14 amino acids. In DNA form, the CDR3 reads TGTGCCAGCAGCTTTGGGACAGGGGGGTACGAGCAGTACTTC. Amino acids: CASSFGTGGYEQYF.

This chain links TRBV5-1 with TRBJ1-4; D is perhaps TRBD1 (6 bases). Trimming stripped 4 bases from V and 0 bases from J, with 10 bases between. This CDR3 comprises 15 residues. Germline CDR1 SGHRS, CDR2 YFSETQ. The CDR3 here is CASSPDSATNEKLFF. In DNA form, the CDR3 reads TGCGCCAGCAGCCCGGACAGTGCAACTAATGAAAAACTGTTTTTT.

V gene TRBV6-5 combines with J gene TRBJ2-6; the match to TRBD1 covers 7 bases. V was pared by 5 bases and J by 2 bases, with 0 bases of the junction left unmatched. Per germline, CDR1 MNHEY and CDR2 SVGAGI. The CDR3 is made up of 14 amino acids. The CDR3 bases are TGTGCCAGCAGTACAGGGGCTGGGGCCAACGTCCTGACTTTC. Its protein product is CASSTGAGANVLTF.

The chain links TRBV6-4 to TRBJ2-7, with 7 bases identical to TRBD1. Germline CDR1 MRHNA, CDR2 SNTAGT. With 7 bases clipped from V and 6 bases from J, the junction kept 6 bases outside the gene matches. CDR3 size: 12 residues. CDR3 amino acids: CASTRTGVEQYF. The CDR3 nucleotides are TGTGCCAGCACCCGAACAGGGGTCGAGCAGTACTTC.

The rearrangement links TRBV5-6 to TRBJ2-3, with no clear D. CDR3 length: 15 amino acids. Trimming took off 2 bases at V and 2 bases at J, with 12 bases between the two ends. The germline CDR1 and CDR2 sequences are SGHDT and YYEEEE. The CDR3 protein is CASSFTRINTDTQYF. DNA of the CDR3: TGTGCCAGCAGCTTCACCAGGATTAACACAGATACGCAGTATTTT.

This sequence joins TRBV4-1 and TRBJ2-5, with 7 bases matching TRBD1. CDR1 is MGHRA, CDR2 YSYEKL, per germline. The trim removed 1 base at V and 5 bases at J, leaving 10 bases unmatched. The length of the CDR3 is 16 residues. Here the CDR3 reads CASSQGRDSLGETQYF. CDR3 nucleotide sequence: TGCGCCAGCAGCCAAGGACGGGACAGCCTGGGGGAGACCCAGTACTTC.

The chain links TRBV7-3 to TRBJ2-1; 13 bases fit TRBD2. This CDR3 contains 17 residues. The ends lost 2 bases at V and 8 bases at J; junction bases unmatched: 9. Germline V lookup: CDR1 SGHTA, CDR2 FQGTGA. The CDR3 loop reads CASSLGLAGAVVDEQFF. CDR3 sequence (DNA): TGTGCCAGCAGCTTAGGACTAGCGGGGGCCGTTGTCGATGAGCAGTTCTTC.

CDR3 residues: CASSLDWGGDRAYEQYF. CDR3 nucleotides: TGTGCCAGCAGCTTAGATTGGGGGGGGGACAGGGCATACGAGCAGTACTTC. This chain connects TRBV11-2 to TRBJ2-7; TRBD1 matches 9 bases. This CDR3 has 17 residues. V lost 0 bases, J lost 4 bases, and 10 bases stayed unmatched. Looked up from germline, CDR1 is SGHAT and CDR2 is FQNNGV.

This clone was found a few times. The rearrangement links TRBV15 to TRBJ1-1, with 7 bases that match TRBD1. The CDR3 consists of 15 residues. V was clipped by 1 base and J by 7 bases; unmatched bases: 9. CDR1 is LNHNV and CDR2 is YYDKDF in the germline V gene (reference sequence). Here the CDR3 reads CATSRVTGLNGEAFF. CDR3 bases: TGTGCCACCAGCAGAGTGACAGGGTTAAATGGTGAAGCTTTCTTT.

The CDR3 loop reads CASLKRGSYNEQFF. CDR3 nucleotide sequence: TGTGCCAGCCTAAAACGGGGCTCCTACAATGAGCAGTTCTTC. The chain combines TRBV21-1 with TRBJ2-1; the table's D gene call, TRBD2, was not cross checked with the DNA. TRBV21-1 is a recognized pseudogene. The CDR3 is 14 residues long.

The rearrangement uses TRBV27 and TRBJ2-2, with D uncertain. The CDR3 contains 11 residues. V lost 7 bases, J lost 7 bases, and 7 bases lay in between. Germline-derived CDR1 and CDR2 are MNHEY and SMNVEV (reference sequence). CDR3: CASISGGELFF. The CDR3 region has the DNA TGTGCCAGCATTAGTGGCGGGGAGCTGTTTTTT.

As DNA, the CDR3 is TGCGCCAGCAGCCAGGACAGCGCGAACACCGGGGAGCTGTTTTTT. It yields the protein CASSQDSANTGELFF. The V and J genes are TRBV5-1 and TRBJ2-2; a possible D gene is TRBD1 (6 bases). Germline V lookup: CDR1 SGHRS, CDR2 YFSETQ. This CDR3 region has 15 residues. The ends were cut back, 4 bases at V and 0 bases at J, with 10 bases in the middle.

Here the CDR3 reads CATTFGGRRTDTQYF. The CDR3 coding sequence is TGTGCCACCACCTTCGGGGGGAGGAGAACAGATACGCAGTATTTT. V is TRBV24-1 and J is TRBJ2-3; 7 nucleotides match TRBD2. V was clipped by 8 bases and J by 3 bases; unmatched bases: 10. The germline V gene encodes CDR1 KGHDR and CDR2 SFDVKD. CDR3 length: 15 residues.

The chain has TRBV7-9 and TRBJ2-1; 11 nucleotides agree with TRBD2. Unmatched junction bases numbered 7, after V lost 6 bases and J lost 6 bases. CDR1 and CDR2 from the germline V gene are SEHNR and FQNEAQ (reference sequence). The CDR3 covers 15 residues. DNA of the CDR3: TGTGCCAGCAGGCGACCGGGACTAGCGGTCAATGAGCAGTTCTTC. Its protein product is CASRRPGLAVNEQFF.

Worth noting for this clone: The junction differs from germline at one of its ends, possibly a read error. Other DNA sequences in the sample encode the same CDR3. The CDR3 coding sequence is TGTGCCAGCAGTCACCGGGGGGGAGTGGCCACTGAAGCCTTCTTT. It yields the protein CASSHRGGVATEAFF. This chain uses TRBV6-5 with TRBJ1-1, with a weak D call TRBD1 (5 bases). Per germline, CDR1 MNHEY and CDR2 SVGAGI. This CDR3 contains 15 residues.

The rearrangement joins TRBV5-5 to TRBJ2-3; TRBD2 matches at 7 bases. The germline gives CDR1 SGHKS, CDR2 YYEKEE (reference sequence). The junction had 5 bases not matched to a gene; V was cut back by 4 bases and J by 3 bases. There are 14 residues in the CDR3. CDR3 sequence: CASSGRERTDTQYF. CDR3 DNA: TGTGCCAGCAGCGGGCGGGAGAGGACAGATACGCAGTATTTT.

The rearrangement uses TRBV19 and TRBJ2-5; a weak D match, TRBD2 (6 bases). Trimming removed 3 bases at V and 5 bases at J, with 16 bases between. Germline V gives CDR1 LNHDA, CDR2 SQIVND (reference sequence). There are 15 residues in the CDR3. The CDR3 coding sequence is TGTGCCAGTAGTATTTATGGGGGGTTGGGTGAGACCCAGTACTTC. Its protein product is CASSIYGGLGETQYF.

The rearrangement links TRBV7-9 to TRBJ2-1, with TRBD2 matching over 10 bases. From germline, CDR1 is SEHNR and CDR2 FQNEAQ (reference sequence). This CDR3 contains 17 residues. V shed 0 bases and J 8 bases; nucleotides not matched to a gene: 10. The CDR3 DNA reads TGTGCCAGCAGCTTAGCGATTTCTAGCGGGAGAAGTGATGAGCAGTTCTTC. This codes for CASSLAISSGRSDEQFF.

This sequence joins TRBV9 and TRBJ2-1, with 8 bases fitting TRBD2. Unmatched junction bases numbered 9, after V lost 2 bases and J lost 8 bases. Germline lookup yields CDR1 SGDLS and CDR2 YYNGEE. This CDR3 is built from 15 residues. CDR3 in amino acids: CASSVSRGALDEQFF. The CDR3 DNA is TGTGCCAGCAGCGTCTCGCGGGGGGCCTTGGATGAGCAGTTCTTC.

The chain is built from TRBV28 and TRBJ1-4, with a possible D match to TRBD1 (5 bases). The length of the CDR3 is 15 residues. V lost 6 bases and J 4 bases, leaving 15 bases between the germline ends. Germline V gene data show CDR1 as MDHEN and CDR2 as SYDVKM. The CDR3 nucleotides read TGTGCCAGCAGATCCCCTGGACAAGATAATGAAAAACTGTTTTTT. Translation: CASRSPGQDNEKLFF.

This clone was detected only a few times. The V call is TRBV10-2, the J call TRBJ1-1; D is perhaps TRBD1 (5 bases). V was clipped by 4 bases and J by 4 bases, with 7 bases between them. Germline CDR1 is WSHSY and CDR2 is SAAADI. The CDR3 length is 12 residues. In nucleotides, the CDR3 is TGCGCCAGCAGTGCGGGGGGCACTGAAGCTTTCTTT. Amino acid sequence: CASSAGGTEAFF.

The V gene is TRBV4-1, the J gene TRBJ2-3; D may be TRBD2 (6 bases). Germline V gene data show CDR1 as MGHRA and CDR2 as YSYEKL. The CDR3 covers 15 residues. The V end lost 4 bases, the J end lost 0 bases, and 11 bases lay between the germline ends. CDR3 in amino acids: CASSRLATSTDTQYF. CDR3 DNA sequence: TGCGCCAGCAGCCGGCTAGCGACTAGCACAGATACGCAGTATTTT.